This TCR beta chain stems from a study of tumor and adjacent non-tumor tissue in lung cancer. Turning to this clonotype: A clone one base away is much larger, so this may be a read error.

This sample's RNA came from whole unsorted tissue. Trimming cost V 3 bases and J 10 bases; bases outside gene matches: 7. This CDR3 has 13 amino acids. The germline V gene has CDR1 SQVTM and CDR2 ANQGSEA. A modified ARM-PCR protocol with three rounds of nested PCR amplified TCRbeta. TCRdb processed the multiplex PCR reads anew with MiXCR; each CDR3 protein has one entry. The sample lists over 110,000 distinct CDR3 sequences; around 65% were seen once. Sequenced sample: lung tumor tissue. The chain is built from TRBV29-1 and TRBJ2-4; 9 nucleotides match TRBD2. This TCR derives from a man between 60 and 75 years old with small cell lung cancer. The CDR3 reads CSVDGSGSKIQYF. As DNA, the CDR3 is TGCAGCGTTGATGGTAGCGGGAGCAAGATTCAGTACTTC.